The rows below give T cell receptor beta chains drawn from one sample of a study of CD8 T cells in Susac syndrome. Using its own MiXCR run on the immunoSEQ multiplex PCR reads, TCRdb lists one record per CDR3 protein. Of some 120,000 distinct CDR3 sequences listed, approximately 94% are singletons. The sample taken for sequencing was CD4+ T cells from PBMCs. Receptor source: a human donor with multiple sclerosis. The CDR3 runs from the conserved cysteine through the conserved F or W. A D gene is named only where the DNA matches it firmly. Size values are once, few and many counts, or a class for expanded clones, and some rows have none.

CASSSSGLAIYNEQFF	TGTGCCAGCAGCTCATCGGGACTAGCCATCTACAATGAGCAGTTCTTC	-	TRBD2	TRBJ2-1	TRBV7-9
CASSLDPGLAGEQYF	TGCGCCAGCAGCTTGGATCCGGGACTAGCTGGAGAGCAGTACTTC	-	TRBD2	TRBJ2-7	TRBV5-1
CASSPPAGPLSPLHF	TGTGCCAGCTCACCACCAGCGGGTCCCCTCTCACCCCTCCACTTT	-	-	TRBJ1-6	TRBV18
CASSLRLAARGDNEQFF	TGCGCCAGCAGCTTGAGGCTAGCGGCCCGGGGTGACAATGAGCAGTTCTTC	-	TRBD2	TRBJ2-1	TRBV5-1
CASRTEDEQYF	TGTGCCAGCAGAACCGAGGACGAGCAGTACTTC	-	-	TRBJ2-7	TRBV2
CASSPRGGTDTQYF	TGTGCCAGCAGCCCTAGAGGTGGCACAGATACGCAGTATTTT	-	-	TRBJ2-3	TRBV7-9
CASSVGTGGTSYNSPLHF	TGTGCCAGCAGCGTAGGGACAGGGGGCACGTCCTATAATTCACCCCTCCACTTT	-	TRBD1	TRBJ1-6	TRBV9
CASREYSNQPQHF	TGTGCCAGCAGGGAGTATAGCAATCAGCCCCAGCATTTT	-	-	TRBJ1-5	TRBV6-1
CACGQSRNQPQHF	TGTGCCTGCGGACAGTCCCGGAATCAGCCCCAGCATTTT	-	-	TRBJ1-5	TRBV30
CASSQAPEGVTNTGELFF	TGCGCCAGCAGCCAAGCGCCGGAGGGCGTAACGAACACCGGGGAGCTGTTTTTT	-	-	TRBJ2-2	TRBV4-3
CASSPVLGAGGYGYTF	TGTGCCAGCAGCCCCGTTCTGGGGGCCGGGGGATATGGCTACACCTTC	-	-	TRBJ1-2	TRBV4-2
CASNSRDRGTDTQYF	TGTGCCAGCAATAGCCGGGACAGGGGCACAGATACGCAGTATTTT	once	TRBD1	TRBJ2-3	TRBV6-6
CAISENLGLAGTYNEQFF	TGTGCCATCAGTGAGAACCTGGGACTAGCGGGAACATACAATGAGCAGTTCTTC	-	TRBD2	TRBJ2-1	TRBV10-3
CASSLSVAAFYEQYF	TGTGCCAGCAGCTTGTCAGTGGCAGCATTCTACGAGCAGTACTTC	-	-	TRBJ2-7	TRBV11-2
CASSPFPIAGGYNEQFF	TGTGCCAGCAGCCCCTTTCCTATAGCGGGGGGGTACAATGAGCAGTTCTTC	once	TRBD2	TRBJ2-1	TRBV7-2
CSAGGRTRDIQYF	TGCAGCGCCGGAGGCAGAACCAGAGACATTCAGTACTTC	-	-	TRBJ2-4	TRBV20-1
CASSPPGTGFSGANVLTF	TGTGCCAGCTCACCGCCCGGGACAGGTTTCTCTGGGGCCAACGTCCTGACTTTC	-	TRBD1	TRBJ2-6	TRBV18
CASSQWAEGVGNQPQHF	TGTGCCAGCAGCCAATGGGCCGAGGGAGTGGGAAATCAGCCCCAGCATTTT	-	-	TRBJ1-5	TRBV4-2
CSVSKTGPGEKLFF	TGCAGCGTCTCGAAGACAGGTCCGGGGGAAAAACTGTTTTTT	-	-	TRBJ1-4	TRBV29-1